Listed here are 3 T cell receptor beta chains from one sample, sequenced in a study of Ad26.COV2.S vaccination and SARS-CoV-2 variants. Sequencing used immunoSEQ multiplex PCR; TCRdb keeps in-frame clones, though not all of them. The sample holds around 370,000 clones, about 90% seen once. Material: peripheral blood, obtained after recovery from COVID-19. The receptors here all came from a human donor who had recovered from COVID-19.

The chain couples TRBV19 to TRBJ1-5, with 8 bases fitting TRBD1. This CDR3 region has 17 residues. Germline V gene sequence: CDR1 LNHDA, CDR2 SQIVND (reference sequence). Trimming cost V 3 bases and J 2 bases; bases outside gene matches: 9. The CDR3 DNA sequence: TGTGCCAGTAGTATTCCGCAGGGGGCGGATGGCAATCAGCCCCAGCATTTT. Its protein is CASSIPQGADGNQPQHF.

CDR3 protein: CASSQTDRAQHF. CDR3 sequence (DNA): TGTGCCAGCAGCCAGACGGACAGGGCACAGCATTTT. The chain joins TRBV7-9 to TRBJ1-5; 8 nucleotides align to TRBD1. V lost 5 bases, J lost 13 bases, and 7 bases stayed unmatched. This CDR3 has 12 residues. Germline V CDR1 and CDR2: SEHNR, FQNEAQ (reference sequence).

This sequence joins TRBV5-1 and TRBJ2-5; D possibly corresponds to TRBD2 (5 bases). CDR3 length equals 15 residues. V lost 2 bases and J 2 bases, leaving 13 bases between the germline ends. CDR1 is SGHRS and CDR2 is YFSETQ in the germline V gene. In DNA, the CDR3 is TGCGCCAGCAGCTTTCTACGGGATGATCAAGAGACCCAGTACTTC. Translation: CASSFLRDDQETQYF.